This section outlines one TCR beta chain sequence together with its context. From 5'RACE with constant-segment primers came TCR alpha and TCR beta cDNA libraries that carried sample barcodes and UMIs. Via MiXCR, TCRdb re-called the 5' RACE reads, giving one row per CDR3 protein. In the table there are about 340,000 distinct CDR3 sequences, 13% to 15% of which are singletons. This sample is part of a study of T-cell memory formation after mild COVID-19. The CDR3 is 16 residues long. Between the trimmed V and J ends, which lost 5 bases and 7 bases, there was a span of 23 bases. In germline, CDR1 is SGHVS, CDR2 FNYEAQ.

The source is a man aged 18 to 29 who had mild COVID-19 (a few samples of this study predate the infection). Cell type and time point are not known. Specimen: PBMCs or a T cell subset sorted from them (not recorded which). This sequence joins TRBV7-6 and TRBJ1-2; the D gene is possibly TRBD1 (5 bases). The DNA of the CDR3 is TGTGCCAGCAGCCCCCGGGGACCGATAGTTTCGGCTGGCTACACCTTC. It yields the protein CASSPRGPIVSAGYTF.